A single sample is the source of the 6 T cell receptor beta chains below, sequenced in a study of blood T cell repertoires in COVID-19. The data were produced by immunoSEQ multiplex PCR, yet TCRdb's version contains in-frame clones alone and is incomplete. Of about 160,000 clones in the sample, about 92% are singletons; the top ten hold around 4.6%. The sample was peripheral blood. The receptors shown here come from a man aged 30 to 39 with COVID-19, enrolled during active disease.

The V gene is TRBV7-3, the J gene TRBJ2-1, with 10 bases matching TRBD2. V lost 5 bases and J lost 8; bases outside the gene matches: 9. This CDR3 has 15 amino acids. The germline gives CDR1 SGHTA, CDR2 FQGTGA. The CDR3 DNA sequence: TGTGCCAGCAGCCTCCAGCGGGAGGGCCCAGATGAGCAGTTCTTC. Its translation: CASSLQREGPDEQFF.

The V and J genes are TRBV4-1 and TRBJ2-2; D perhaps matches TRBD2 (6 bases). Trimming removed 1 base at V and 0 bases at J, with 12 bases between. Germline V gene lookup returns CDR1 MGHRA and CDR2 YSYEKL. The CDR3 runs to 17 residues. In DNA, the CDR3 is TGCGCCAGCAGCCAAGTCTGGAGGGAAGCGAACACCGGGGAGCTGTTTTTT. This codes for CASSQVWREANTGELFF.

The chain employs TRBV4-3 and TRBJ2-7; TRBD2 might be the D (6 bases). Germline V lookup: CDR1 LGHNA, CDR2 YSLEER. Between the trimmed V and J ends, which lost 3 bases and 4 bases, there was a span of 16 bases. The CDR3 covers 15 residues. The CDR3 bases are TGCGCCAGCAGCCAGATAGCGGATCCTCTTTACGAGCAGTACTTC. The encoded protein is CASSQIADPLYEQYF.

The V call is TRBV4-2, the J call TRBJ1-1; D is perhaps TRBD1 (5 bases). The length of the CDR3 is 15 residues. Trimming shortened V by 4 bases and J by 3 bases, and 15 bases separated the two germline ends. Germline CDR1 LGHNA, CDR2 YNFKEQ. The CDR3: CASSPNEGVDTEAFF. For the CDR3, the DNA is TGTGCCAGCAGCCCGAACGAAGGGGTGGACACTGAAGCTTTCTTT.

The CDR3 DNA reads TGTGCCACCAGCAGAGATCCTCCTAGCTCTGGAAACACCATATATTTT. Its translation: CATSRDPPSSGNTIYF. The V gene is TRBV15, the J gene TRBJ1-3; D not resolved. This CDR3 comprises 16 residues. The germline V gene encodes CDR1 LNHNV and CDR2 YYDKDF (reference sequence). V was shortened by 0 bases and J by 0 bases, with 9 bases between the two germline ends. Drawing the rest from reference TRBV15 and TRBJ1-3, the complete variable domain is DAMVIQNPRYQVTQFGKPVTLSCSQTLNHNVMYWYQQKSSQAPKLLFHYYDKDFNNEADTPDNFQSRRPNTSFCFLDIRSPGLGDTAMYLCATSRDPPSSGNTIYFGEGSWLTVV.

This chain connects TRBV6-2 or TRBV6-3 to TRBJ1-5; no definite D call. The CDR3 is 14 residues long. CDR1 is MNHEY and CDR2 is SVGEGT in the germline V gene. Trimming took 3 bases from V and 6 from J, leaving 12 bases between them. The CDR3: CASSYSGFVQPQHF. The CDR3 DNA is TGTGCCAGCAGTTATTCGGGTTTTGTTCAGCCCCAGCATTTT.